These 10 T cell receptor beta chains were all obtained from the same sample, sequenced in a study of cytomegalovirus exposure and HLA in healthy donors listed by TCRdb under 2017. Receptors were amplified or captured by the immunoSEQ multiplex PCR assay. For the multiplex PCR, a mixture combining 60 forward primers for TCR Vbeta segments and 13 reverse primers for TCR Jbeta segments was used. The source is immuneACCESS, and TCRdb retained only in-frame sequences with V and J called. Part of the clones is not carried over; for the studies checked, unresolved V genes explain less than half of this, and the remainder is unexplained. The sample records under 200,000 clones, 9.5% to 15% of which are singletons. 7.8% of the sample belongs to the ten largest clones. Material: PBMCs. The receptors here all came from a man aged 45 to 65 in good health and CMV-seropositive.

This clone turned up a few times. V usage is TRBV4-1 and J usage is TRBJ1-2; D is unclear. Trimming removed 1 base at V and 10 bases at J, with 13 bases between. Germline loops: CDR1 MGHRA, CDR2 YSYEKL. This CDR3 region has 13 residues. The CDR3: CASSQAFSSVYTF. The CDR3 DNA reads TGCGCCAGCAGCCAAGCATTCTCCAGTGTCTACACCTTC.

This clone appeared a few times. The rearrangement links TRBV19 to TRBJ2-1; TRBD1 matches 7 bases. This CDR3 region has 13 residues. J gave up 7 bases and V 5 bases, and 5 bases lay outside the gene matches. Germline V gene lookup returns CDR1 LNHDA and CDR2 SQIVND (reference sequence). CDR3: CASSPQGLNEQFF. CDR3 nucleotides: TGTGCCAGTAGTCCACAGGGGTTGAATGAGCAGTTCTTC. Variable domain in full (rest from reference TRBV19 and TRBJ2-1): DGGITQSPKYLFRKEGQNVTLSCEQNLNHDAMYWYRQDPGQGLRLIYYSQIVNDFQKGDIAEGYSVSREKKESFPLTVTSAQKNPTAFYLCASSPQGLNEQFFGPGTRLTVL.

This rearrangement joins TRBV6-4 to TRBJ1-1; no clear D gene. CDR1 is MRHNA and CDR2 is SNTAGT in the germline V gene. The CDR3 runs to 13 residues. Trimming pared 4 bases from V and 0 bases from J, leaving 6 bases between. CDR3 nucleotide sequence: TGTGCCAGCAGTGTCAACATGAACACTGAAGCTTTCTTT. Translated: CASSVNMNTEAFF.

This clone has a handful of counts. The J gene is TRBJ1-3, the V gene TRBV7-9; D is perhaps TRBD1 (5 bases). Germline CDR1 and CDR2: SEHNR and FQNEAQ (reference sequence). Trimming cost V 1 base and J 3 bases, with 7 bases left between them. There are 14 residues in the CDR3. The DNA of the CDR3 is TGTGCCAGCAGCTTAGAAGGGGTTGGAAACACCATATATTTT. Protein sequence: CASSLEGVGNTIYF.

The rearrangement links TRBV5-1 to TRBJ2-7; D gene ambiguous. V lost 1 base and J lost 6, with 17 bases in between. Per the germline V gene, CDR1 is SGHRS and CDR2 is YFSETQ. This CDR3 is 15 amino acids long. CDR3: CASSLPPSLRGEQYV. CDR3 sequence (DNA): TGCGCCAGCAGCTTGCCCCCATCGCTAAGAGGCGAGCAGTACGTC.

The V and J genes are TRBV9 and TRBJ2-3, with 8 positions matching TRBD2. The CDR3 is 15 residues long. J gave up 5 bases and V 2 bases, and 7 bases lay outside the gene matches. CDR1 and CDR2 (germline): SGDLS, YYNGEE. DNA for the CDR3: TGTGCCAGCAGCGTGACGGCGGGGGGTGGAGATACGCAGTATTTT. Its protein is CASSVTAGGGDTQYF.

The gene calls are TRBV6-5 and TRBJ2-1, with a possible D match to TRBD1 (5 bases). Germline V gene sequence: CDR1 MNHEY, CDR2 SVGAGI. This CDR3 comprises 15 residues. V was clipped by 0 bases and J by 2 bases, with 8 bases between them. The CDR3 spells CASSYSKGPYNEQFF. The CDR3 DNA sequence: TGTGCCAGCAGTTACTCGAAGGGGCCCTACAATGAGCAGTTCTTC.

The chain's CDR3 is CASSPLRTGVLGETQYF. The DNA for the CDR3 is TGTGCCAGCAGCCCCCTCAGGACAGGGGTTTTGGGAGAGACCCAGTACTTC. The chain joins TRBV11-3 to TRBJ2-5, with 9 bases that match TRBD1. Germline CDR1 is SGHNT and CDR2 is YENEEA. This CDR3 is 17 amino acids long. V gave up 5 bases and J gave up 4 bases; unmatched junction bases: 14.

This clone has only a few counts. The V call is TRBV7-8, the J call TRBJ2-7; TRBD1 matches 7 bases. From germline, CDR1 is SGHVS and CDR2 FQNEAQ. The CDR3 extends over 15 amino acids. Germline trimming cut 4 bases from V and 2 bases from J; bases unmatched to any gene: 8. The CDR3 sequence: CASSYGTALTYEQYV. The CDR3 nucleotides read TGTGCCAGCAGCTATGGGACAGCTCTCACCTACGAGCAGTACGTC.

This clone was counted between two and nine times. The rearrangement uses TRBV10-3 and TRBJ2-5, with a possible D match to TRBD2 (6 bases). Germline values: CDR1 ENHRY, CDR2 SYGVKD. The CDR3 has 13 amino acids. Trimming took off 8 bases at V and 4 bases at J, with 14 bases between the two ends. The CDR3 region has the DNA TGTGCCATCCACGGGGGACCGGGAGAGACCCAGTACTTC. Translated, it gives CAIHGGPGETQYF.